The rows below give T cell receptor beta chains drawn from one sample of a study of blood T cells in healthy people across ages. TCRdb fed the 5' RACE reads into MiXCR, producing one record per CDR3 protein. The data contain approximately 1,700,000 distinct CDR3 sequences, around 40% of them seen just once; the ten biggest clones take up roughly 24%. Input material: blood. These receptors were obtained from a human donor in good health. CDR3s include the opening cysteine and the closing phenylalanine or tryptophan.

TRBJ1-1 TRBV11-2 CASSLAQDRTEAFF
TRBJ1-2 TRBV28 CASRSGQGLSSYGYTF
TRBJ1-4 TRBV4-3 CASSQDTGEYEKLFF
TRBJ1-3 TRBV10-3 CAISEPGNTIYF
TRBJ2-5 TRBV7-9 CASSLEYSTTQQETQYF
TRBJ1-6 TRBV7-3 CASSEYPSGNSPLHF
TRBJ1-5 TRBV20-1 CSAHAGGGRNQPQHF
TRBJ2-5 TRBV20-1 CSASSSWGLREQYF
TRBJ2-3 TRBV20-1 CSASQRGQASTDTQYF
TRBJ2-5 TRBV29-1 CSVVVFLGETQYF
TRBJ2-5 TRBV29-1 CSVGRASGVGETQYF
TRBJ1-5 TRBV28 CASSTRQGMGNQPQHF
TRBJ1-2 TRBV11-2 CASTPHPYGYTF
TRBJ2-1 TRBV20-1 CSAKLAGGHNEQFF
TRBJ2-7 TRBV29-1 CSVEVAEAYEQYF
TRBJ1-2 TRBV30 CAWNDRAYGYTF
TRBJ2-7 TRBV28 CASSFQVFEGPILTYEQYF
. TRBV18 CASSPRLEGGSGEQYF
TRBJ2-7 TRBV5-1 CASSGQGFNYEQYF
TRBJ2-3 TRBV2 CASSGGLAGGRTDTQYF
TRBJ1-1 TRBV5-5 CASSLRDSRAPNTEAFF
TRBJ2-1 TRBV9 CASSVGALGYNEQFF
TRBJ1-2 TRBV7-2 CASSPKGPYGYTF
TRBJ2-4 TRBV7-3 CASSPSGQGLNIQYF
TRBJ2-1 TRBV7-9 CASGPVGSSYNEQFF
TRBJ2-5 TRBV6-5 CASSYSWVAGVWETQYF
TRBJ1-2 TRBV7-2 CASSLRQGRSTF
TRBJ1-4 TRBV7-9 CASSLQGQGNEKLFF
TRBJ1-5 TRBV20-1 CSARSGEGQPQHF
TRBJ1-2 TRBV7-2 CASSSQGPGTDGYTF
TRBJ2-5 TRBV29-1 CSVGLAGLPMETQYF
TRBJ2-1 TRBV5-1 CASSLGSANNEQFF
TRBJ2-1 TRBV2 CASSTTLYNEQFF
TRBJ2-2 TRBV2 CASSVGLAATGELFF
TRBJ1-1 TRBV7-2 CASSLQTSVTEAFF
TRBJ2-7 TRBV12-3/TRBV12-4 CASSPQNRGLREQYF
TRBJ2-3 TRBV11-2 CASSLNLYNTDTQYF
TRBJ2-1 TRBV29-1 CSVADRGGMNEQFF
. TRBV7-2 CASRRGLGETQYF
TRBJ2-3 TRBV7-2 CASSAQGIFTDTQYF
TRBJ2-1 TRBV20-1 CSARGIAGGLEQFF
TRBJ1-2 TRBV24-1 CATNRQGTSYGYTF
TRBJ2-7 TRBV10-3 CAISEWAAEQYF
TRBJ2-5 TRBV11-2 CASSLGGLAGGIMETQYF
TRBJ2-1 TRBV29-1 CSGGQGAANEQFF
TRBJ2-3 TRBV20-1 CSASDLLVTTDTQYF
TRBJ2-3 TRBV3-1 CASSQQTAGTAETVPWGDTQYF
TRBJ2-7 TRBV7-2 CASSFKIVGDEQYF
TRBJ2-1 TRBV20-1 CSARDTLRLGGEQFF
TRBJ1-1 TRBV5-5 CASSLGSGRATEAFF
TRBJ1-4 TRBV6-5 CASSYSEGQGIEKLFF